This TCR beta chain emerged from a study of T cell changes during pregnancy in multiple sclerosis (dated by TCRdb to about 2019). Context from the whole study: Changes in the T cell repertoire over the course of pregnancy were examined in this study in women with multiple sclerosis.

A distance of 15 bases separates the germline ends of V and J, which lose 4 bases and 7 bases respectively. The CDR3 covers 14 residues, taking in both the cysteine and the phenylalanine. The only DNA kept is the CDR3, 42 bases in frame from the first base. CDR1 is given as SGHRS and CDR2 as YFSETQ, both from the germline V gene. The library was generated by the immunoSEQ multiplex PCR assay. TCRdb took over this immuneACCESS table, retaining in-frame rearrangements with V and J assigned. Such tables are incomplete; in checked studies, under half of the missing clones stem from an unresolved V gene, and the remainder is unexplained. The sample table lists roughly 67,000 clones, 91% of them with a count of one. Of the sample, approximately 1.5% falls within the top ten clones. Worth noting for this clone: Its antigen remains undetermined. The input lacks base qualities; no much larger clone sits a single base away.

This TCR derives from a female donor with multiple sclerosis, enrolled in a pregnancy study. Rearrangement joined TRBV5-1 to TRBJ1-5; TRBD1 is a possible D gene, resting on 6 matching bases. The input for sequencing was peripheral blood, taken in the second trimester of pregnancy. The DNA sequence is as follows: TGCGCCAGCAGCCCGAGGGGGGGCGAACAGCCCCAGCATTTT. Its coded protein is CASSPRGGEQPQHF.